Described below is a single T cell receptor beta chain sequence and its context. Sequencing was performed with immunoSEQ multiplex PCR; in TCRdb, only in-frame clones are kept and a portion is missing. The table lists roughly 190,000 clones, around nine tenths of them singletons. This specimen comes from a study of blood T cell repertoires in COVID-19. V lost 0 bases and J 3 bases, leaving 12 bases between the germline ends. Germline-derived CDR1 and CDR2 are SGDLS and YYNGEE. The length of the CDR3 is 15 residues. Sequencing input: peripheral blood. The TCR comes from a human donor in a cohort sampled during active COVID-19. V gene TRBV9 combines with J gene TRBJ2-5; D perhaps matches TRBD2 (6 bases). The CDR3: CASSVGFAGKETQYF. The CDR3 coding sequence is TGTGCCAGCAGCGTAGGGTTTGCGGGGAAAGAGACCCAGTACTTC.